Given below is one T cell receptor (beta chain) in context. Clones were sequenced by immunoSEQ multiplex PCR, and TCRdb holds only the in-frame ones, with some missing. The profile shows roughly 240,000 clones, 85% of them singletons. This record belongs to a study of blood T cell repertoires in COVID-19. Trimming stripped 0 bases from V and 7 bases from J, with 13 bases between. Germline V gene data show CDR1 as SGDLS and CDR2 as YYNGEE. The CDR3 length is 14 residues. This receptor was identified in a woman in her forties or fifties with acute COVID-19. This chain joins TRBV9 and TRBJ1-1, with a tentative D call TRBD1 (5 bases). Sample: PBMCs or T cells enriched from blood (not recorded which). The CDR3 reads CASSVDWRGNEAFF. The CDR3 coding sequence is TGTGCCAGCAGCGTAGATTGGCGGGGGAATGAAGCTTTCTTT.